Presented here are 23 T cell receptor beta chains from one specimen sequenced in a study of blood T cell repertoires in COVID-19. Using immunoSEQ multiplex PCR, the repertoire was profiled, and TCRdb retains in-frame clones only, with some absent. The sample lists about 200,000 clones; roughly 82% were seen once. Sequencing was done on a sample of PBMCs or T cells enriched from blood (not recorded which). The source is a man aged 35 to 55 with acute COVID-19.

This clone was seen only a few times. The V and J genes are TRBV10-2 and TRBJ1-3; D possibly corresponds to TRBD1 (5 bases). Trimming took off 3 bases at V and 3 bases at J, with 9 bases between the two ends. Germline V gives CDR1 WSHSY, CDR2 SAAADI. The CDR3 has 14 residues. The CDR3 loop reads CASSDPGGGNTIYF. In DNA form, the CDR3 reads TGCGCCAGCAGTGACCCGGGGGGTGGAAACACCATATATTTT.

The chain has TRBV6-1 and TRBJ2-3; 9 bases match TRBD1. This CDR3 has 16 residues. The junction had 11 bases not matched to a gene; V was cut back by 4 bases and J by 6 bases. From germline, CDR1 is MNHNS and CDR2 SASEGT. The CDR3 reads CASSAYRGRGSDTQYF. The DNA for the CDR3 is TGTGCCAGCAGTGCTTACAGGGGGCGCGGGTCGGATACGCAGTATTTT.

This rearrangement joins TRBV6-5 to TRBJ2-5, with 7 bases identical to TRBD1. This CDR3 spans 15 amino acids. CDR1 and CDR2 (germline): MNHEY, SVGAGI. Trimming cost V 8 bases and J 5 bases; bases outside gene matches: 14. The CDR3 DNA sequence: TGTGCCAGCGCCCCGGGCCTACAGGGGTGGGAGACCCAGTACTTC. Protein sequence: CASAPGLQGWETQYF.

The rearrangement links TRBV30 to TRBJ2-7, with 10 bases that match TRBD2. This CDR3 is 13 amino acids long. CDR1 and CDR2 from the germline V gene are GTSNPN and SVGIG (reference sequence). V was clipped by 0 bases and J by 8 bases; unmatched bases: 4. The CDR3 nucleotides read TGTGCCTGGAGTGTTGGTAGCGGGGGGAAGCAGTACTTC. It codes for CAWSVGSGGKQYF.

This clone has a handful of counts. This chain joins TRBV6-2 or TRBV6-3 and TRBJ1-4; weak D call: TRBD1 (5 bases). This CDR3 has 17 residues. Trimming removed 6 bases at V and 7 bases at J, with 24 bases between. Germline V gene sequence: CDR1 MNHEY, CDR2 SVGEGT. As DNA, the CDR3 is TGTGCCAGCAGCCCCCCGGGAAGGGACTGGGGCGGTGAAAAACTGTTTTTT. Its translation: CASSPPGRDWGGEKLFF.

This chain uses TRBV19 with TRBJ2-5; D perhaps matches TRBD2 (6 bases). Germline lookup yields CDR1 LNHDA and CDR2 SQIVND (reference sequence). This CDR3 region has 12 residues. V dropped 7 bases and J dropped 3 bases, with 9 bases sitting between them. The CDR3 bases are TGTGCCAGTACCGGGAGTGAAGAGACCCAGTACTTC. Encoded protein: CASTGSEETQYF.

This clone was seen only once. CDR3 sequence reads: CASRSGSGNQPQHF. CDR3 in DNA: TGTGCCAGCAGATCAGGGTCGGGCAATCAGCCCCAGCATTTT. V usage is TRBV28 and J usage is TRBJ1-5, with a weak D call TRBD1 (5 bases). Germline V gene lookup returns CDR1 MDHEN and CDR2 SYDVKM. This CDR3 comprises 14 residues. The germline V and J ends were trimmed by 6 bases and 2 bases, with 11 bases remaining between them.

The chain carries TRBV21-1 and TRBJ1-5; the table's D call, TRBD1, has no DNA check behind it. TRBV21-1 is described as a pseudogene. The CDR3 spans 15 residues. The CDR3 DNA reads TGTGCCAGCAGGGGTAGGGGCAGGGCTGGTCAGCCCCAGCATTTT. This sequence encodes CASRGRGRAGQPQHF.

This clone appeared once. CDR3 amino acids: CASSPEAGGPRNTGELFF. The CDR3 DNA follows: TGTGCCAGCTCACCAGAAGCGGGAGGGCCAAGGAACACCGGGGAGCTGTTTTTT. The gene calls are TRBV18 and TRBJ2-2; the match to TRBD2 covers 10 bases. The CDR3 has 18 amino acids. V shed 2 bases and J 1 base; nucleotides not matched to a gene: 7. Per the germline V gene, CDR1 is KGHSH and CDR2 is LQKENI.

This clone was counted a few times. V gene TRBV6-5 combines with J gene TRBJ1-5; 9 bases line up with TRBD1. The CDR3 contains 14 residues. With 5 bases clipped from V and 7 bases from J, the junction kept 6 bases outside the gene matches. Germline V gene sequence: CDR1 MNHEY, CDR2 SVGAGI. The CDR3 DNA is TGTGCCAGCAGTCACAGACAGGGGGGCCAGCCCCAGCATTTT. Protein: CASSHRQGGQPQHF.

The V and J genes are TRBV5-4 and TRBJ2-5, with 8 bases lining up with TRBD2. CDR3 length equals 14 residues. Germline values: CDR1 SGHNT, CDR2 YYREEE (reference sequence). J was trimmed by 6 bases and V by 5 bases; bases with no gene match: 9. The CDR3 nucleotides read TGTGCCAGCAGTCCGATGTCGGGGGGGCAGACCCAGTACTTC. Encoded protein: CASSPMSGGQTQYF. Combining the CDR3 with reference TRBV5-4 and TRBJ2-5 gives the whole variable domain ETGVTQSPTHLIKTRGQQVTLRCSSQSGHNTVSWYQQALGQGPQFIFQYYREEENGRGNFPPRFSGLQFPNYSSELNVNALELDDSALYLCASSPMSGGQTQYFGPGTRLLVL.

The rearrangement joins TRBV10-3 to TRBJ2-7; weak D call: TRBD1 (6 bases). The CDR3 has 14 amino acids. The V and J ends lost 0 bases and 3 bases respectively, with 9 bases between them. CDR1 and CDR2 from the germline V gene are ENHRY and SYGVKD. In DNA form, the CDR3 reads TGTGCCATCAGTGAGTCCGGACAGATCTACGAGCAGTACTTC. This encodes CAISESGQIYEQYF.

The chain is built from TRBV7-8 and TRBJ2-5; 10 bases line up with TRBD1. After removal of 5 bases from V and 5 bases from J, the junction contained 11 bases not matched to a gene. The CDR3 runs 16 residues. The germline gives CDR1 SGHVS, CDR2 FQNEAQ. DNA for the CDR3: TGTGCCAGCAGCCAAAACCCGGGACAGGGGAGGGAGACCCAGTACTTC. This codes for CASSQNPGQGRETQYF. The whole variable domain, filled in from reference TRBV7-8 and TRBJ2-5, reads GAGVSQSPRYKVAKRGQDVALRCDPISGHVSLFWYQQALGQGPEFLTYFQNEAQLDKSGLPSDRFFAERPEGSVSTLKIQRTQQEDSAVYLCASSQNPGQGRETQYFGPGTRLLVL.

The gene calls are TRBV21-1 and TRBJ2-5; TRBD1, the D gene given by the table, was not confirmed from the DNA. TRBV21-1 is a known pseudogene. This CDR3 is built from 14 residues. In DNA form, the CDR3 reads TGTGCCAGCACTTTCAGGGGCGGGCGAGAGACCCAGTACTTC. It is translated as CASTFRGGRETQYF.

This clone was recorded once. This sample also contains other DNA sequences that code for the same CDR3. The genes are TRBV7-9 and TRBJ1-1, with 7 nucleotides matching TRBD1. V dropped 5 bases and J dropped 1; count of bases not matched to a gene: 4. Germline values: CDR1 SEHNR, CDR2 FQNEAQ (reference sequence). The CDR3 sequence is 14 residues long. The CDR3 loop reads CASSLGQENTEAFF. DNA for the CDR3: TGTGCCAGCAGCCTTGGACAGGAGAACACTGAAGCTTTCTTT. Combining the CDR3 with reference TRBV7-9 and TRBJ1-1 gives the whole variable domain DTGVSQNPRHKITKRGQNVTFRCDPISEHNRLYWYRQTLGQGPEFLTYFQNEAQLEKSRLLSDRFSAERPKGSFSTLEIQRTEQGDSAMYLCASSLGQENTEAFFGQGTRLTVV.

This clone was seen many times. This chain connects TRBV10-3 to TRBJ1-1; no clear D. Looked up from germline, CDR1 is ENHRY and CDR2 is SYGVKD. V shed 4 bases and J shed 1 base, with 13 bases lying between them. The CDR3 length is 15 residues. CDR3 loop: CAISAVRQSNTEAFF. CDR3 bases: TGTGCCATCAGTGCGGTCAGGCAGTCGAACACTGAAGCTTTCTTT.

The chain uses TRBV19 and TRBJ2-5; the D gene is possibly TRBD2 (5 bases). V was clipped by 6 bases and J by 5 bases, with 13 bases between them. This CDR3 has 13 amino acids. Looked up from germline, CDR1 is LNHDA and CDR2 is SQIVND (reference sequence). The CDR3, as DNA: TGTGCCAGTAGGGGCCTGGGAGCGGAGACCCAGTACTTC. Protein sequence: CASRGLGAETQYF.

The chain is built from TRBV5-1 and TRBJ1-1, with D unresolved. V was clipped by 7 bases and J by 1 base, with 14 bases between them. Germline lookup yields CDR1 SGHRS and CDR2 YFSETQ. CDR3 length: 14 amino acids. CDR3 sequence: CASANPGGNTEAFF. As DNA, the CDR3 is TGCGCCAGCGCCAATCCAGGAGGGAACACTGAAGCTTTCTTT.

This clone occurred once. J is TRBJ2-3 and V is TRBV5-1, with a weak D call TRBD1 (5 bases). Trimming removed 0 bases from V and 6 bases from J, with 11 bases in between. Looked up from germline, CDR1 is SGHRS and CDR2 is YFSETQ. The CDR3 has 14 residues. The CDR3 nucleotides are TGCGCCAGCAGCTTGGAAGCAGGGCGCGATACGCAGTATTTT. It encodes CASSLEAGRDTQYF.

DNA of the CDR3: TGTGCCAGCAGCCACTTACCGGGAGCCACCACAGATACGCAGTATTTT. Protein product: CASSHLPGATTDTQYF. The chain uses TRBV3-1 (or the pseudogene TRBV3-2) and TRBJ2-3; possibly TRBD2 for D (6 bases). V was trimmed by 3 bases and J by 2 bases, leaving 15 bases between them. Germline assignment: CDR1 LGHDT and CDR2 YNNKEL (reference sequence). The CDR3 runs to 16 residues.

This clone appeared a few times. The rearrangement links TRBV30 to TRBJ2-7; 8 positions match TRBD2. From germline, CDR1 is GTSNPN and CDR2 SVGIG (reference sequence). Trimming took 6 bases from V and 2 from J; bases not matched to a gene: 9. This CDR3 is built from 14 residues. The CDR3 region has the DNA TGTGCCTGTACCCGGGAGGGGGGGACCTACGAGCAGTACTTC. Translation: CACTREGGTYEQYF.

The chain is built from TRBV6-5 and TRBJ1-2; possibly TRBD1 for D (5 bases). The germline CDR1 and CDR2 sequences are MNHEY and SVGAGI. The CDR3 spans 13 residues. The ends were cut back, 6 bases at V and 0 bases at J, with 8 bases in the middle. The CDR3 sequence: CASSLRANYGYTF. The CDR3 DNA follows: TGTGCCAGCAGCCTCAGGGCTAACTATGGCTACACCTTC.

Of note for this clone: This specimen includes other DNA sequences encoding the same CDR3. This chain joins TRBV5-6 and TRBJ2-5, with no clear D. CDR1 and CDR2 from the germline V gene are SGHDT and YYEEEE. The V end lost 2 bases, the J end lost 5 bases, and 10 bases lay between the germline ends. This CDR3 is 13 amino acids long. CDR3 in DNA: TGTGCCAGCAGCTTTGTAGCCGGGGAGACCCAGTACTTC. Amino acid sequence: CASSFVAGETQYF.